Below, 16 T cell receptor beta chains from the same sample are listed, as sequenced in a study of blood T cell repertoires in COVID-19. Sequencing was performed with immunoSEQ multiplex PCR; in TCRdb, only in-frame clones are kept and a portion is missing. The sample lists some 160,000 clones, more than 75% occurring once. Sequences were obtained from peripheral blood. The receptors stem from a man aged 55-75 years with acute or convalescent COVID-19.

This clone was counted a single time. The chain links TRBV13 to TRBJ2-3; TRBD2 matches 16 bases. The length of the CDR3 is 16 residues. Germline V gene sequence: CDR1 PRHDT, CDR2 FYEKMQ (reference sequence). V lost 3 bases, J lost 3 bases, and 0 bases stayed unmatched. The CDR3 here is CASSLGLAGGTDTQYF. The CDR3 DNA follows: TGTGCCAGCAGCTTGGGACTAGCGGGAGGGACAGATACGCAGTATTTT.

The V call is TRBV30, the J call TRBJ2-1; 9 bases fit TRBD1. Germline V gene lookup returns CDR1 GTSNPN and CDR2 SVGIG (reference sequence). Unmatched junction bases numbered 7, after V lost 2 bases and J lost 5 bases. This CDR3 is 15 amino acids long. The CDR3 sequence is CAWSWGQGGNNEQFF. CDR3 DNA sequence: TGTGCCTGGAGTTGGGGACAGGGAGGGAACAATGAGCAGTTCTTC.

This chain connects TRBV2 to TRBJ2-2; D unresolved. V was trimmed by 6 bases and J by 3 bases, leaving 11 bases between them. The CDR3 contains 14 residues. CDR1 and CDR2 from the germline V gene are SNHLY and FYNNEI. This CDR3 reads CASSPLTDTGELFF. For the CDR3, the DNA is TGTGCCAGCAGCCCCCTAACCGACACCGGGGAGCTGTTTTTT.

This chain uses TRBV7-3 with TRBJ2-1; TRBD2 agrees at 9 bases. This CDR3 contains 15 residues. The germline gives CDR1 SGHTA, CDR2 FQGTGA. V lost 5 bases, J lost 6 bases, and 8 bases stayed unmatched. CDR3 bases: TGTGCCAGCAGCCCGCGTCTAGCGGGAAGCAATGAGCAGTTCTTC. Translated, it gives CASSPRLAGSNEQFF.

This chain links TRBV27 with TRBJ2-1; TRBD1 matches 10 bases. Trimming at V came to 4 bases and at J to 5 bases, leaving 5 bases not matched to a gene. The CDR3 spans 15 residues. The germline V gene encodes CDR1 MNHEY and CDR2 SMNVEV (reference sequence). The CDR3 loop reads CASSWLGQGNNEQFF. The DNA of the CDR3 is TGTGCCAGCAGTTGGTTGGGACAGGGGAACAATGAGCAGTTCTTC.

The chain employs TRBV11-2 and TRBJ2-1; D remains ambiguous. V was shortened by 0 bases and J by 6 bases, with 6 bases between the two germline ends. CDR3 length: 13 amino acids. Germline-derived CDR1 and CDR2 are SGHAT and FQNNGV. The chain's CDR3 is CASSLDGFNEQFF. CDR3 nucleotides: TGTGCCAGCAGCTTAGACGGGTTCAATGAGCAGTTCTTC.

The V and J genes are TRBV28 and TRBJ2-3; TRBD2 agrees at 10 bases. This CDR3 has 15 amino acids. Germline lookup yields CDR1 MDHEN and CDR2 SYDVKM. After removal of 5 bases from V and 2 bases from J, the junction contained 4 bases not matched to a gene. The CDR3 sequence: CASSLAGDVTDTQYF. The CDR3 DNA reads TGTGCCAGCAGTCTAGCGGGAGACGTCACAGATACGCAGTATTTT.

This clone is judged medium-sized. The chain uses TRBV25-1 and TRBJ2-7; the match to TRBD2 covers 10 bases. This CDR3 has 16 residues. Germline trimming cut 2 bases from V and 6 bases from J; bases unmatched to any gene: 10. Germline CDR1 reads MGHDK; CDR2 reads SYGVNS. The CDR3 protein is CASSEGRTSGLCEQYF. CDR3 nucleotide sequence: TGTGCCAGCAGTGAAGGGCGGACTAGCGGCCTTTGCGAGCAGTACTTC.

The chain links TRBV7-3 to TRBJ2-2; 9 bases agree with TRBD1. The ends lost 6 bases at V and 5 bases at J; junction bases unmatched: 4. Germline V gene data show CDR1 as SGHTA and CDR2 as FQGTGA. This CDR3 comprises 14 residues. In DNA, the CDR3 is TGTGCCAGCAGTAATGGACAGGGGACCGGGGAGCTGTTTTTT. Translating it yields CASSNGQGTGELFF. Filled out from reference TRBV7-3 and TRBJ2-2, the complete variable domain reads GAGVSQTPSNKVTEKGKYVELRCDPISGHTALYWYRQSLGQGPEFLIYFQGTGAADDSGLPNDRFFAVRPEGSVSTLKIQRTERGDSAVYLCASSNGQGTGELFFGEGSRLTVL.

The count of this clone is one. This chain links TRBV6-1 with TRBJ2-1; D is unclear. The CDR3 spans 13 residues. With 2 bases removed from V and 7 bases from J, the gap between germline ends came to 9 bases. In germline, CDR1 is MNHNS, CDR2 SASEGT. For the CDR3, the DNA is TGTGCCAGCAGTGAATTTAGTGGTAATGAGCAGTTCTTC. Translation gives CASSEFSGNEQFF.

V usage is TRBV7-8 and J usage is TRBJ2-1, with 11 bases that match TRBD2. This CDR3 is built from 16 residues. CDR1 and CDR2 (germline): SGHVS, FQNEAQ. V gave up 4 bases and J gave up 0 bases; unmatched junction bases: 2. CDR3 bases: TGTGCCAGCAGCTCCCTAGCGGGAGGCTCCTACAATGAGCAGTTCTTC. Translation gives CASSSLAGGSYNEQFF.

The chain joins TRBV28 to TRBJ1-1; D is perhaps TRBD1 (6 bases). The length of the CDR3 is 16 residues. Trimming shortened V by 6 bases and J by 3 bases, and 20 bases separated the two germline ends. The germline V gene encodes CDR1 MDHEN and CDR2 SYDVKM. The CDR3 sequence: CASSTNREYEDTEAFF. The DNA for the CDR3 is TGTGCCAGCAGCACCAACAGGGAATATGAGGACACTGAAGCTTTCTTT. Combining the CDR3 with reference TRBV28 and TRBJ1-1 gives the whole variable domain DVKVTQSSRYLVKRTGEKVFLECVQDMDHENMFWYRQDPGLGLRLIYFSYDVKMKEKGDIPEGYSVSREKKERFSLILESASTNQTSMYLCASSTNREYEDTEAFFGQGTRLTVV.

V is TRBV19 and J is TRBJ2-3; D possibly corresponds to TRBD1 (5 bases). Germline V gives CDR1 LNHDA, CDR2 SQIVND (reference sequence). V lost 0 bases and J 2 bases, leaving 9 bases between the germline ends. This CDR3 has 15 amino acids. Written as DNA, the CDR3 is TGTGCCAGTAGTATAGATCAGGGTCTCACAGATACGCAGTATTTT. This sequence encodes CASSIDQGLTDTQYF.

The chain has TRBV6-5 and TRBJ2-7, with 9 bases matching TRBD1. The CDR3 covers 13 residues. V shed 6 bases, J shed 4 bases, and the junction held 4 bases outside the gene matches. Germline V gene lookup returns CDR1 MNHEY and CDR2 SVGAGI. In DNA, the CDR3 is TGTGCCAGCAGCCAACAGGGGGCATACGAGCAGTACTTC. It is translated as CASSQQGAYEQYF.

V is TRBV4-1 and J is TRBJ1-2; maybe TRBD1 (6 bases). V lost 1 base and J 6 bases, leaving 18 bases between the germline ends. CDR1 and CDR2 (germline): MGHRA, YSYEKL. CDR3 length equals 16 residues. The CDR3 spells CASSQVGARGEDGYTF. CDR3 nucleotides: TGCGCCAGCAGCCAAGTGGGGGCCAGGGGAGAAGATGGCTACACCTTC.

This chain joins TRBV7-9 and TRBJ1-2; D possibly corresponds to TRBD1 (5 bases). The germline gives CDR1 SEHNR, CDR2 FQNEAQ (reference sequence). V shed 3 bases and J shed 4 bases, with 9 bases lying between them. The CDR3 totals 13 residues. Here the CDR3 DNA reads TGTGCCAGCAGCTTGGGGGGAACCTATGGCTACACCTTC. Translating it yields CASSLGGTYGYTF.